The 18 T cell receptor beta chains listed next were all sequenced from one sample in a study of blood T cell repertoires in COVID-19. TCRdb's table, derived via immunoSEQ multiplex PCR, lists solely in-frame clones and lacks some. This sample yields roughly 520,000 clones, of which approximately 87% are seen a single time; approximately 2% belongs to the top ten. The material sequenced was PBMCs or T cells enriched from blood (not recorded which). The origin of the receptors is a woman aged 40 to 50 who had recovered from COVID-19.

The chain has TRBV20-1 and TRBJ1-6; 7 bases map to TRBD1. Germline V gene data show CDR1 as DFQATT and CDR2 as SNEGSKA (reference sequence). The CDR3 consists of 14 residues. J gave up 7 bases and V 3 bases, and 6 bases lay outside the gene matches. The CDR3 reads CSASEGQRNSPLHF. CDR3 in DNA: TGCAGTGCTAGTGAGGGACAGAGGAATTCACCCCTCCACTTT.

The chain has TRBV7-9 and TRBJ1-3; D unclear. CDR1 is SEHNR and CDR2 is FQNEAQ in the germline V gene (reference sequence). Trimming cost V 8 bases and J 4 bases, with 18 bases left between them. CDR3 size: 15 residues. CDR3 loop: CASDPGRAGGNTIYF. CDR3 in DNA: TGTGCCAGCGACCCAGGCCGGGCGGGAGGAAACACCATATATTTT. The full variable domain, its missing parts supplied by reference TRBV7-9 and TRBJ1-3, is DTGVSQNPRHKITKRGQNVTFRCDPISEHNRLYWYRQTLGQGPEFLTYFQNEAQLEKSRLLSDRFSAERPKGSFSTLEIQRTEQGDSAMYLCASDPGRAGGNTIYFGEGSWLTVV.

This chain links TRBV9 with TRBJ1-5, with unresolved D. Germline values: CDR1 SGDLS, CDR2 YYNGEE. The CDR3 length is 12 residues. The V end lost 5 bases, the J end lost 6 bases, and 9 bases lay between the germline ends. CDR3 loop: CASREYAQPQHF. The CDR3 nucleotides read TGTGCCAGCAGAGAGTACGCTCAGCCCCAGCATTTT.

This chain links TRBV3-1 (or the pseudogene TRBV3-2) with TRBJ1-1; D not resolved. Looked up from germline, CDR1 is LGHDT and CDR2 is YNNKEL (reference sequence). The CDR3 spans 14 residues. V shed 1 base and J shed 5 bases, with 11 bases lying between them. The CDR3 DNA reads TGTGCCAGCAGCCAAGTTTTTCTCGTGACTGAAGCTTTCTTT. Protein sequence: CASSQVFLVTEAFF.

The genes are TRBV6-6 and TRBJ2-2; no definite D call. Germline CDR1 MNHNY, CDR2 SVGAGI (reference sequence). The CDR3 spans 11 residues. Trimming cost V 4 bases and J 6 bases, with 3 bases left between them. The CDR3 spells CASSSAGELFF. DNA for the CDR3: TGTGCCAGCAGTTCGGCCGGGGAGCTGTTTTTT.

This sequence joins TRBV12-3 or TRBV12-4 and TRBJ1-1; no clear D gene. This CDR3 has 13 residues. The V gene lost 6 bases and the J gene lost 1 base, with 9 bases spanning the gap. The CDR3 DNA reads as TGTGCCAGCAGGCCCCCAGAGAACACTGAAGCTTTCTTT. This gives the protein CASRPPENTEAFF.

CDR3: CAWSVVQGGEQYF. The CDR3 DNA reads TGTGCCTGGAGTGTAGTCCAGGGTGGGGAGCAGTACTTC. This sequence joins TRBV30 and TRBJ2-7, with a weak D call TRBD1 (5 bases). The germline CDR1 and CDR2 sequences are GTSNPN and SVGIG (reference sequence). V was trimmed by 0 bases and J by 7 bases, leaving 13 bases between them. The CDR3 is made up of 13 amino acids.

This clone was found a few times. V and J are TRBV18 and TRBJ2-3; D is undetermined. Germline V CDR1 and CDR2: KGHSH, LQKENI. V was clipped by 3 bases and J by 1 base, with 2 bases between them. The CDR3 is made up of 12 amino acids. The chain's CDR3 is CASSPGTDTQYF. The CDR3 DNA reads TGTGCCAGCTCACCCGGCACAGATACGCAGTATTTT.

CDR3: CASSEGRVNTEAFF. CDR3 sequence (DNA): TGTGCCAGCAGTGAGGGGAGGGTGAACACTGAAGCTTTCTTT. The chain links TRBV28 to TRBJ1-1; D may be TRBD1 (5 bases). CDR3 length: 14 amino acids. V was shortened by 5 bases and J by 0 bases, with 10 bases between the two germline ends. Germline V lookup: CDR1 MDHEN, CDR2 SYDVKM.

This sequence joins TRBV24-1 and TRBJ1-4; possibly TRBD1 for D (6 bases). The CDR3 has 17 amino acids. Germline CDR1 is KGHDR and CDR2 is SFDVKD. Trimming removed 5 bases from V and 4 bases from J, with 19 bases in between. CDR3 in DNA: TGTGCCACCAGTGGGAAAACCGGGACACACCTTAATGAAAAACTGTTTTTT. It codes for CATSGKTGTHLNEKLFF.

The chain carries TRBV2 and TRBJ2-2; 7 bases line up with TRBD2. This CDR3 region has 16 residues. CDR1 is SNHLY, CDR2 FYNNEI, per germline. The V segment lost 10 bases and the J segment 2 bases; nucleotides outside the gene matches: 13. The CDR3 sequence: CATLSGGDPNTGELFF. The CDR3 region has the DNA TGTGCCACCCTCAGTGGGGGGGACCCAAACACCGGGGAGCTGTTTTTT.

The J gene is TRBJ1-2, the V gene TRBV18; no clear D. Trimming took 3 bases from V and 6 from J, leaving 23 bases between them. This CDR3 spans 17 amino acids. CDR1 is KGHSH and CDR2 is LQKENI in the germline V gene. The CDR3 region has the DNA TGTGCCAGCTCACCCTCGAGCGGGGTTCATTACCTCCATGGCTACACCTTC. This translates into CASSPSSGVHYLHGYTF.

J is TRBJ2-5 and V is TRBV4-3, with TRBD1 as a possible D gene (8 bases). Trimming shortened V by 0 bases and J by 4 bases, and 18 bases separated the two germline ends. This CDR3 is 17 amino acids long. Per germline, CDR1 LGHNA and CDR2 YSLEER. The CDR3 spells CASSQDLRTGRGETQYF. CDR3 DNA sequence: TGCGCCAGCAGCCAAGATTTAAGGACAGGGAGGGGAGAGACCCAGTACTTC.

The CDR3 loop is CASSPRDRAGNTIYF. The CDR3 bases are TGTGCCAGCAGCCCCCGAGACAGGGCTGGAAACACCATATATTTT. The chain is built from TRBV3-1 (or the pseudogene TRBV3-2) and TRBJ1-3; 7 positions match TRBD1. The CDR3 extends over 15 amino acids. Germline values: CDR1 LGHDT, CDR2 YNNKEL (reference sequence). V lost 4 bases to trimming and J lost 2 bases; unmatched junction nucleotides: 5.

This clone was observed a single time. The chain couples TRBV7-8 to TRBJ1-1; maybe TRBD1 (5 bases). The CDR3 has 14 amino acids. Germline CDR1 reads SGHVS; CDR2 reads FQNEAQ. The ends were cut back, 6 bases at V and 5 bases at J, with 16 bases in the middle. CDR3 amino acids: CASRPTRVATEAFF. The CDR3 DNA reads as TGTGCCAGCAGACCAACCAGGGTGGCGACTGAAGCTTTCTTT. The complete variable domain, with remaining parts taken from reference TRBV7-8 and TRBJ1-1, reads GAGVSQSPRYKVAKRGQDVALRCDPISGHVSLFWYQQALGQGPEFLTYFQNEAQLDKSGLPSDRFFAERPEGSVSTLKIQRTQQEDSAVYLCASRPTRVATEAFFGQGTRLTVV.

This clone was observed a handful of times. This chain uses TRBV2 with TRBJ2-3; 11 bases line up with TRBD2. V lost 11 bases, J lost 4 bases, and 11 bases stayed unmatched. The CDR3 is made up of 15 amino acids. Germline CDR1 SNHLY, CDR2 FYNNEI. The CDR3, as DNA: TGTGCCGCCTCCTTCCTAGCGGGAGGCGCAGATACGCAGTATTTT. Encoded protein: CAASFLAGGADTQYF. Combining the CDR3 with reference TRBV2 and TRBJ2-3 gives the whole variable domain EPEVTQTPSHQVTQMGQEVILRCVPISNHLYFYWYRQILGQKVEFLVSFYNNEISEKSEIFDDQFSVERPDGSNFTLKIRSTKLEDSAMYFCAASFLAGGADTQYFGPGTRLTVL.

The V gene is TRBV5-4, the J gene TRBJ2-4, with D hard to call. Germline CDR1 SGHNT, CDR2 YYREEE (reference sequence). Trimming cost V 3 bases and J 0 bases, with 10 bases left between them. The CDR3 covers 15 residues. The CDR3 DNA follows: TGTGCCAGCAGCTCCGCGACTGGAGCCAAAAACATTCAGTACTTC. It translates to CASSSATGAKNIQYF. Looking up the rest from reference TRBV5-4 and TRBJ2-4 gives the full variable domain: ETGVTQSPTHLIKTRGQQVTLRCSSQSGHNTVSWYQQALGQGPQFIFQYYREEENGRGNFPPRFSGLQFPNYSSELNVNALELDDSALYLCASSSATGAKNIQYFGAGTRLSVL.

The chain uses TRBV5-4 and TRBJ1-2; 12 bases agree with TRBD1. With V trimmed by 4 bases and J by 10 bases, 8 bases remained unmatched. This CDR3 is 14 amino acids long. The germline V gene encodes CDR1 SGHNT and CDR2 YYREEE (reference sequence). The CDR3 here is CASSQGQGAQHYTF. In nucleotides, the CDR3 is TGTGCCAGCAGCCAGGGACAGGGGGCGCAACACTACACCTTC.